What follows is one T cell receptor (beta chain) and its context. Its target antigen remains unknown. The sample belongs to a study of cytomegalovirus exposure and HLA in healthy donors (dated by TCRdb to the late 2010s). Describing the broader study: An earlier analysis of some 600 of the donors reported under 300 Gb of sequence data and around 110 million unique TCR beta sequences obtained from approximately 180 million T cells. An early release covering 550 to 700 HLA-typed donors comprised about 300 gigabases of sequencing data and around 86 million unique TCR sequences. The genetic ancestry cluster associated with self-reported Caucasian donors included approximately 85% of the approximately 400 genotyped donors. The study was designed to test whether signatures of past pathogen exposure could be identified by cataloging public T cell receptors. The study used immunosequencing to profile the T cell repertoires of several hundred subjects and linked those repertoires to cytomegalovirus serostatus. A separate validation cohort of 100 to 150 different subjects was used in addition to the roughly 700-subject first cohort. High-throughput TCR immunosequencing, statistical association of individual TCRs with disease status, and machine learning were combined to predict cytomegalovirus infection status. A later analysis re-analyzed previously published TCR beta repertoires from 660 or so donors and added high-resolution HLA genotyping to study TCR occurrence patterns. In the later analysis, no new phenotypic data were used to find candidate immune exposures; instead, reliance was placed on TCR beta sequences and their occurrence across donors. An earlier analysis of several hundred of the donors applied high-throughput TCR beta sequencing to assess whether each TCR beta V gene segment acted as functional or pseudogenic. Donor age, sex, ethnicity and CMV serostatus were collected together with the repertoire data. In a later genetic analysis, genome-wide SNP genotypes for about three fifths of the roughly 670 donors were used, and that subset was treated as a discovery cohort. Every discovery cohort repertoire had been produced on one sequencing platform. Class I and class II HLA loci were covered by the typing at four-digit resolution. Typing coverage varied by locus: 629-630 donors for A, B, C, DRB1 and DQB1; approximately 500 for DQA1; about 570 for DPA1; under 490 for DPB1. About five DR-DQ haplotypes were treated as single units for association and clustering because of strong linkage in the cohort. On average, over 200,000 unique TCR beta nucleotide sequences were sequenced per donor among several hundred genotyped donors of the cohort, with around 19% of those sequences being non-productive.

CDR1 and CDR2 (SGHRS, YFSETQ) derive from the germline V gene. Inclusive of the bounding cysteine and phenylalanine, the CDR3 is 13 residues long. Just CDR3 DNA is preserved here, 39 bases in frame from base 1. V is reduced by 0 bases and J by 5 bases, leaving a spacing of 8 bases between them. In total, approximately 610 healthy bone marrow donors made up the cohort. Cohort members were all nominally healthy when sampled, although unrecorded immune exposures were likely present. The donor tested CMV seronegative and was one of the 352 seronegative cohort members. Every donor gave a peripheral blood sample, and the peripheral blood mononuclear cells from that sample were used for TCR beta sequencing. Genomic DNA extraction from the blood cell samples was performed with the Qiagen DNeasy Blood Extraction Kit. Libraries were prepared through the immunoSEQ multiplex PCR assay. The multiplex PCR relied on a mix of 60 forward primers for TCR Vbeta segments and 13 reverse primers for TCR Jbeta segments. The CDR3 region of rearranged TCR beta genes was amplified from genomic DNA by a multiplex PCR assay. On the Illumina HiSeq System, the amplified TCR beta libraries were sequenced as 87-base-pair reads. Per the original workflow: A later analysis counted approximately 74 million unique TCR beta chains across the 550 to 750 repertoires, and some 11 million of these chains were shared by at least two donors. Raw reads were error-corrected and collapsed into unique sequences by a nearest-neighbor algorithm in which closely related sequences were merged to remove PCR and sequencing errors. V, D and J gene segments were assigned by aligning CDR3 sequences to IMGT reference sequences. For a sequence to be retained, a match of at least six nucleotides was required to both a V gene segment and a J gene segment. Rearrangements were classified as productive when the CDR3 lacked stop codons and remained in frame with V and J, and all other rearrangements were classified as non-productive. Following IMGT convention, CDR3 was defined as the stretch from the second conserved V-encoded cysteine up to the conserved J-encoded phenylalanine. In an earlier analysis of 587 of the donors, sequences lacking an unambiguous match to a single V gene segment were excluded. An earlier analysis of almost 600 of the donors classified V segments as functional when productive rearrangements were above 56.7% and as segregating when the standard deviation between donors was above 5%. A statistical classification framework was built to diagnose cytomegalovirus status from the catalog of TCR beta chain sequences. A later analysis assigned V and J genes by comparing TCR nucleotide sequences with IMGT/GENE-DB human TR gene sequences. A later analysis assigned CDR3 sequences and most-parsimonious VDJ recombination scenarios with the TCRdist pipeline. A later analysis defined each TCR beta chain by its CDR3 amino acid sequence plus V-gene family, and excluded reads lacking a unique V-gene family. A later analysis removed several hundred highly shared, low-generation-probability nucleotide sequences to deal with suspected cross-contamination and a sequencing artifact. For each public chain, a later analysis derived a clonal expansion index from normalized ranks of inferred template counts within each repertoire. A later analysis computed generation probabilities with a VDJ recombination model fitted to out-of-frame rearrangements, and checked the results against IGoR. In a later analysis, TCR-TCR, TCR-HLA and TCR-CMV co-occurrence was scored with hypergeometric tests, and a repertoire-size bias correction was applied to TCR pairs. In a later analysis, false discovery rates were estimated by permuting HLA or CMV assignments 20 times. In a later analysis, co-occurring TCRs were grouped using DBSCAN, with TCRdist sequence similarity added in when clustering inside HLA-allele-positive subsets. Repertoires with fewer than 30,000 or more than 120,000 public chains were left out of co-occurrence clustering, as were a handful of repertoires with anomalous nucleotide sharing. Entries here come from immuneACCESS through TCRdb and include only in-frame sequences with V and J called. Some clones fail to appear in such tables; in the studies checked, an unresolved V gene covers under half of the shortfall, and the cause of the remainder is unknown. The V and J calls and the clone size are those of that table, but D and trimming were determined from the DNA. In this sample's table one finds tens of thousands of clones. The ten largest clones represent approximately 2.9% of the sample.

Study-wide conclusions, independent of this receptor: The only immune exposure information available for the cohort was CMV serostatus. The cohort was sequenced for TCR beta chains only, and without alpha or paired-chain data the features that could be detected were limited. In both the original and validation cohorts, the classifier was reported to diagnose cytomegalovirus status with high specificity and sensitivity. The authors suggested that the approach could potentially be generalized to other disease states and immunological phenotypes. A few of the identified cytomegalovirus-associated TCR beta chains were confirmed in vitro to be specific for cytomegalovirus antigens. A cluster of highly shared sequence variants was judged likely to represent a technical artifact of the sequencing pipeline. The study gave a list of 150 to 200 TCR beta chains associated with cytomegalovirus. In an earlier analysis of around 600 of the donors, most TCR beta V segments were observed in productive rearrangements about 87% or about 30% of the time, broadly matching IMGT annotations. Because HLA typing was unavailable for some donors at each locus, only the typed subset was used in association tests. Assigning TCR associations to individual alleles was difficult when HLA alleles, especially DR and DQ, strongly co-occurred. According to a later analysis, TCR association rates differed among HLA loci, with DRB1 alleles showing the most associated TCRs and HLA-C alleles showing the fewest. A later genetic analysis reported fewer N-insertions in productive TCRs among donors in an Asian-associated ancestry cluster than the roughly 700-donor mean. The presence/absence analyses assumed that sequencing depth was roughly uniform across donors, and that assumption may not be true. While some public TCRs were present in many individuals, most TCR sequences turned up only very rarely across donors. A later analysis found that most CMV-associated TCR beta chains appeared HLA-restricted, with HLA associations seemingly driven largely by CMV exposure. About 17 rarely observed V segments, including chromosome 9 orphons, were excluded from the earlier analysis of approximately 500 of the donors because counts were too low. A later analysis associated roughly 17,000 TCR beta sequences with specific HLA alleles at a false discovery rate of 0.05. Some IMGT-functional V segments, including TRBV6-2 and TRBV6-3, could not be told apart with the 87-base-pair reads, so those segments were excluded. In a later genetic analysis, a missense DCLRE1C variant was associated with V-gene and J-gene trimming of TCR beta chains, and the association was replicated in an independent cohort. In a later analysis, several top co-occurrence clusters were reported to appear linked to parvovirus B19, influenza, CMV and Epstein-Barr virus. A further reported finding was that TCR beta sequences accurately predicted the HLA-A and HLA-B alleles for most subjects in the first cohort. A later analysis found that HLA-associated TCR beta chains were more clonally expanded and had lower generation probabilities than equally common non-associated chains. Correlated functional status among segregating V segments might reflect linkage disequilibrium, but an unknown experimental factor could not be ruled out.

This TCR was sampled from a man aged 40-50 years in good health and CMV-seronegative. The specimen was PBMCs. The V and J segments used are TRBV5-1 and TRBJ2-5; tentative D gene TRBD2, with 6 bases matching. The CDR3 region: CASSLAGRETQYF. The nucleotides read TGCGCCAGCAGCTTGGCGGGGAGGGAGACCCAGTACTTC.